Below, 23 T cell receptor beta chains from the same sample are listed, as sequenced in a study of OX40 agonist ivuxolimab in advanced cancers. Some clones are missing from TCRdb's copy, which holds only in-frame ones; the method was immunoSEQ multiplex PCR. Of 60,000 to 70,000 clones listed, roughly 87% are singletons. The sequencing used CD4+ or CD8+ T cells sorted from blood, collected in a trial of the OX40 agonist ivuxolimab. These receptors came from an adult with an advanced solid tumor such as melanoma, head and neck, liver or kidney cancer.

This clone appeared a single time. The CDR3 loop is CASSLAHNQPQHF. The DNA for the CDR3 is TGTGCCAGCAGCTTAGCGCACAATCAGCCCCAGCATTTT. The chain joins TRBV11-2 to TRBJ1-5; D ambiguous. This CDR3 spans 13 amino acids. V lost 1 base and J lost 3, with 4 bases in between. Germline V CDR1 and CDR2: SGHAT, FQNNGV.

This rearrangement joins TRBV9 to TRBJ2-1; TRBD2 agrees at 13 bases. Germline loops: CDR1 SGDLS, CDR2 YYNGEE. With 2 bases clipped from V and 8 bases from J, the junction kept 7 bases outside the gene matches. This CDR3 is 16 amino acids long. In DNA, the CDR3 is TGTGCCAGCAGCGTGTCGACTAGCGGGAGGTTATATGAGCAGTTCTTC. It yields the protein CASSVSTSGRLYEQFF.

The chain couples TRBV7-7 to TRBJ2-5; 8 nucleotides line up with TRBD2. Losses at the gene ends were 0 bases for V and 5 bases for J; bases not matched to a gene: 8. CDR1 is SSHAT and CDR2 is FNYEAQ in the germline V gene (reference sequence). This CDR3 comprises 16 residues. In DNA, the CDR3 is TGTGCCAGCAGCTTAGCGTTTACCGGGGGGGCTGAGACCCAGTACTTC. Its protein product is CASSLAFTGGAETQYF. Full variable domain (rest looked up from reference TRBV7-7 and TRBJ2-5): GAGVSQSPRYKVTKRGQDVTLRCDPISSHATLYWYQQALGQGPEFLTYFNYEAQPDKSGLPSDRFSAERPEGSISTLTIQRTEQRDSAMYRCASSLAFTGGAETQYFGPGTRLLVL.

The chain joins TRBV27 to TRBJ2-7; D gene uncertain. Germline V lookup: CDR1 MNHEY, CDR2 SMNVEV (reference sequence). The CDR3 consists of 15 residues. The V end was cut by 5 bases, the J end by 2 bases, with 16 bases between. The CDR3 spells CASSPTWAAAYEQYF. The DNA of the CDR3 is TGTGCCAGCAGTCCAACCTGGGCAGCCGCCTACGAGCAGTACTTC.

The rearrangement links TRBV29-1 to TRBJ1-4; 9 bases map to TRBD1. The CDR3 is made up of 14 amino acids. J was trimmed by 7 bases and V by 6 bases; bases with no gene match: 9. The germline V gene encodes CDR1 SQVTM and CDR2 ANQGSEA. The chain's CDR3 is CSVDPGQGGEKLFF. CDR3 nucleotides: TGCAGCGTGGACCCGGGACAGGGCGGTGAAAAACTGTTTTTT.

The rearrangement joins TRBV21-1 to TRBJ1-2. TRBV21-1 is a pseudogene segment. This CDR3 has 15 residues. The DNA of the CDR3 is TGTGCCAGCAGCAATGGGCAGGGGAGGTTCTATGGCTACACCTTC. Translating gives CASSNGQGRFYGYTF.

V and J are TRBV7-8 and TRBJ1-2, with D possibly TRBD1 on 6 matching bases. V lost 4 bases and J 2 bases, leaving 11 bases between the germline ends. The CDR3 totals 14 residues. Looked up from germline, CDR1 is SGHVS and CDR2 is FQNEAQ. This CDR3 is CASSSGTPNYGYTF. Here the CDR3 DNA reads TGTGCCAGCAGCTCGGGGACACCCAACTATGGCTACACCTTC.

The chain is built from TRBV7-2 and TRBJ2-7, with TRBD2 identical over 8 bases. This CDR3 spans 15 amino acids. The V gene's germline CDR1 is SGHTA and CDR2 FQGNSA. With V trimmed by 5 bases and J by 1 base, 7 bases remained unmatched. The CDR3 here is CASSATSGESYEQYF. The CDR3 coding sequence is TGTGCCAGCAGCGCCACTAGCGGAGAGTCCTACGAGCAGTACTTC. The full variable domain, its missing parts supplied by reference TRBV7-2 and TRBJ2-7, is GAGVSQSPSNKVTEKGKDVELRCDPISGHTALYWYRQSLGQGLEFLIYFQGNSAPDKSGLPSDRFSAERTGGSVSTLTIQRTQQEDSAVYLCASSATSGESYEQYFGPGTRLTVT.

V is TRBV5-1 and J is TRBJ2-2; the D is unclear. V was clipped by 1 base and J by 0 bases, with 19 bases between them. The germline V gene has CDR1 SGHRS and CDR2 YFSETQ. CDR3 length: 19 residues. The CDR3 protein is CASSLYPPLNTANTGELFF. The CDR3 coding sequence is TGCGCCAGCAGCTTGTATCCGCCCCTCAACACAGCGAACACCGGGGAGCTGTTTTTT.

The CDR3 reads CASSPWGGSNQPQHF. The DNA for the CDR3 is TGTGCCAGCAGCCCATGGGGAGGGAGCAATCAGCCCCAGCATTTT. The chain uses TRBV7-2 and TRBJ1-5; D is ambiguous. V dropped 5 bases and J dropped 1 base, with 12 bases sitting between them. There are 15 residues in the CDR3. Germline CDR1 reads SGHTA; CDR2 reads FQGNSA.

V is TRBV19 and J is TRBJ2-5; 10 bases are a match to TRBD1. V lost 6 bases, J lost 0 bases, and 1 base stayed unmatched. The CDR3 covers 14 residues. Germline V gene data show CDR1 as LNHDA and CDR2 as SQIVND (reference sequence). CDR3 residues: CASRDRGYQETQYF. CDR3 sequence (DNA): TGTGCCAGTAGGGACAGGGGGTACCAAGAGACCCAGTACTTC.

The rearrangement joins TRBV5-4 to TRBJ2-3; D is unclear. This CDR3 contains 14 residues. V gave up 4 bases and J gave up 2 bases, with 11 bases separating them. Germline V gene lookup returns CDR1 SGHNT and CDR2 YYREEE (reference sequence). The CDR3 DNA reads TGTGCCAGCAGCCCTTCGTACTCCACAGATACGCAGTATTTT. The encoded protein is CASSPSYSTDTQYF.

The chain joins TRBV5-6 to TRBJ1-6; D gene ambiguous. The CDR3 totals 14 residues. Between the trimmed V and J ends, which lost 0 bases and 5 bases, there was a span of 6 bases. Germline V gives CDR1 SGHDT, CDR2 YYEEEE. The CDR3 DNA follows: TGTGCCAGCAGCTTGGTGGGCCATAATTCACCCCTCCACTTT. It encodes CASSLVGHNSPLHF. Filled out from reference TRBV5-6 and TRBJ1-6, the complete variable domain reads DAGVTQSPTHLIKTRGQQVTLRCSPKSGHDTVSWYQQALGQGPQFIFQYYEEEERQRGNFPDRFSGHQFPNYSSELNVNALLLGDSALYLCASSLVGHNSPLHFGNGTRLTVT.

This chain links TRBV7-2 with TRBJ2-1, with 9 bases identical to TRBD2. V lost 2 bases and J lost 3; bases outside the gene matches: 2. From germline, CDR1 is SGHTA and CDR2 FQGNSA. The CDR3 loop spans 15 amino acids. The CDR3 DNA reads as TGTGCCAGCAGCTTAAGCGGGGGGAACTACAATGAGCAGTTCTTC. Protein sequence: CASSLSGGNYNEQFF. Supplemented by reference TRBV7-2 and TRBJ2-1, the full variable domain reads GAGVSQSPSNKVTEKGKDVELRCDPISGHTALYWYRQSLGQGLEFLIYFQGNSAPDKSGLPSDRFSAERTGGSVSTLTIQRTQQEDSAVYLCASSLSGGNYNEQFFGPGTRLTVL.

The chain combines TRBV7-6 with TRBJ2-5, with a weak D call TRBD1 (5 bases). The end of the DNA is better explained by TRBJ2-7, so the J call may be wrong. Germline values: CDR1 SGHVS, CDR2 FNYEAQ. The CDR3 consists of 13 residues. CDR3 sequence reads: CASSTTVPYEQYF. DNA for the CDR3: TGTGCCAGCAGCACGACAGTGCCCTACGAGCAGTACTTC.

The V gene is TRBV5-1, the J gene TRBJ2-7; D is possibly TRBD2 (6 bases). The CDR3 runs 16 residues. V was clipped by 2 bases and J by 5 bases, with 20 bases between them. Germline CDR1 is SGHRS and CDR2 is YFSETQ. The CDR3 reads CASSLSVGKGLNEQYF. As DNA, the CDR3 is TGCGCCAGCAGCTTAAGCGTCGGGAAAGGACTAAACGAGCAGTACTTC. The variable domain in full, with the rest retrieved from reference TRBV5-1 and TRBJ2-7, is KAGVTQTPRYLIKTRGQQVTLSCSPISGHRSVSWYQQTPGQGLQFLFEYFSETQRNKGNFPGRFSGRQFSNSRSEMNVSTLELGDSALYLCASSLSVGKGLNEQYFGPGTRLTVT.

The rearrangement links TRBV4-2 to TRBJ2-1; 11 nucleotides match TRBD2. The germline CDR1 and CDR2 sequences are LGHNA and YNFKEQ. The V and J ends lost 4 bases and 0 bases, in that order; junction bases with no gene match: 5. The CDR3 totals 17 residues. The CDR3 DNA follows: TGTGCCAGCAGCCTATTAGCGGGAGGGACCTCCTACAATGAGCAGTTCTTC. Protein: CASSLLAGGTSYNEQFF.

The rearrangement links TRBV4-3 to TRBJ1-6; D perhaps matches TRBD1 (5 bases). The CDR3 extends over 16 amino acids. The V gene's germline CDR1 is LGHNA and CDR2 YSLEER. Trimming pared 3 bases from V and 4 bases from J, leaving 13 bases between. The CDR3 DNA reads as TGCGCCAGCAGCCAGGGGGGTGGAGGTTATAATTCACCCCTCCACTTT. Its protein is CASSQGGGGYNSPLHF.

This chain joins TRBV7-2 and TRBJ1-1; D call uncertain. Per germline, CDR1 SGHTA and CDR2 FQGNSA. Trimming removed 4 bases at V and 2 bases at J, with 11 bases between. The CDR3 covers 14 residues. DNA of the CDR3: TGTGCCAGCAGCTCCCAGATAATAAACACTGAAGCTTTCTTT. Translating it yields CASSSQIINTEAFF.

This chain joins TRBV27 and TRBJ2-2; TRBD2 aligns across 11 bases. V shed 3 bases, J shed 2 bases, and the junction held 8 bases outside the gene matches. This CDR3 spans 18 amino acids. Germline V CDR1 and CDR2: MNHEY, SMNVEV (reference sequence). The CDR3 nucleotides read TGTGCCAGCAGTTTTTCCATAGCGGGAGGGGACAACACCGGGGAGCTGTTTTTT. It specifies CASSFSIAGGDNTGELFF.

The chain recombines TRBV30 with TRBJ1-1, with no clear D. CDR1 and CDR2 from the germline V gene are GTSNPN and SVGIG (reference sequence). Trimming stripped 3 bases from V and 6 bases from J, with 14 bases between. The CDR3 is 13 amino acids. The CDR3 spells CAWRTQINPEAFF. The CDR3 DNA reads TGTGCCTGGAGAACCCAGATCAACCCTGAAGCTTTCTTT.

This clone has just a few counts. V gene TRBV6-5 combines with J gene TRBJ1-6; D not resolved. CDR1 and CDR2 (germline): MNHEY, SVGAGI. V was pared by 4 bases and J by 0 bases, with 1 base between. This CDR3 is built from 13 residues. CDR3 DNA sequence: TGTGCCAGCAGTTTCTCCTATAATTCACCCCTCCACTTT. It specifies CASSFSYNSPLHF.

This clone was recorded once. CDR3 DNA sequence: TGCGCCAGCAGCCAAGATAGAGCTAGCGGGAGCGGTGAGCAGTTCTTC. This gives the protein CASSQDRASGSGEQFF. The chain has TRBV4-1 and TRBJ2-1; TRBD2 matches 10 bases. CDR1 and CDR2 (germline): MGHRA, YSYEKL. V dropped 0 bases and J dropped 9; count of bases not matched to a gene: 8. The CDR3 runs 16 residues.